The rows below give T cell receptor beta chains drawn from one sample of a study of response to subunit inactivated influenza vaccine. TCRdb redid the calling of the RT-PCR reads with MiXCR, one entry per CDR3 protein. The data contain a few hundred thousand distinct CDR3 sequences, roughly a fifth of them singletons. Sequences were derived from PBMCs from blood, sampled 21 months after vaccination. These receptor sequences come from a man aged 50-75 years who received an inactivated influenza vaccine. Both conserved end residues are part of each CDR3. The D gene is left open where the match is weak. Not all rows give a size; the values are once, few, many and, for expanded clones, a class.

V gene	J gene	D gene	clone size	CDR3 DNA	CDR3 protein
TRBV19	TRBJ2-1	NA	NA	TGTGCCAGTAGTATAGCTAGCGCAACTTACAATGAGCAGTTCTTC	CASSIASATYNEQFF
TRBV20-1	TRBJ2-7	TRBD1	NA	TGCAGTGCAATTTCCGGGACAGCCTCCTACGAGCAGTACTTC	CSAISGTASYEQYF
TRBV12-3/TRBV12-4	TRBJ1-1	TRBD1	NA	TGTGCCAGCAGAGCCGGGACAGGGTGGACTGAAGCTTTCTTT	CASRAGTGWTEAFF
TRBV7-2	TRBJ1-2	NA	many	TGTGCCAGCAGCTTAGTTATTGAGAACTATGGCTACACCTTC	CASSLVIENYGYTF
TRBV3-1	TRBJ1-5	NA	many	TGTGCCAGCGGGGGGAGGAGCAATCAGCCCCAGCATTTT	CASGGRSNQPQHF
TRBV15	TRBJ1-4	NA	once	TGTGCCACCAGCAGAGAGAGATCTCCAGGGGAAAAACTGTTTTTT	CATSRERSPGEKLFF
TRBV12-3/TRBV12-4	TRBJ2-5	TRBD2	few	TGTGCCTCGCGGGGGGGCCTAGAGACCCAGTACTTC	CASRGGLETQYF
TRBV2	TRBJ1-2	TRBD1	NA	TGTGCCAGCAGTGAATATGGGACAGGAACAAACTATGGCTACACCTTC	CASSEYGTGTNYGYTF
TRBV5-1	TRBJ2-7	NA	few	TGCGCCAGCAGCTTGTGGACACGCGATTACGAGCAGTACTTC	CASSLWTRDYEQYF
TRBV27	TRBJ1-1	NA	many	TGTGCCAGCAGTTTAAGTAGAGGGACTGAAGCTTTCTTT	CASSLSRGTEAFF
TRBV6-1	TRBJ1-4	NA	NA	TGTGCCAGCAGTCTAACTGGGTGGTGGAAACTGTTTTTT	CASSLTGWWKLFF
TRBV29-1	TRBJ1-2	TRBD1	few	TGCAGCGTTCCCGCCGGGACAGGGTATGGCTACACCTTC	CSVPAGTGYGYTF
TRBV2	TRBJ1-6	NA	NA	TGTGCCAGCAGGCCACACACCCAAGCGGATTCACCCCTCCACTTT	CASRPHTQADSPLHF
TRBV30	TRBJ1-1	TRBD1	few	TGTGCCTGGAGTGTAAGTGGCAGGGGGCATAGGGCTTTCTTT	CAWSVSGRGHRAFF
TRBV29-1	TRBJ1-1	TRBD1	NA	TGCAGCGTTGGGGGACAGAACAGCCTTATGACTTTCTTT	CSVGGQNSLMTFF
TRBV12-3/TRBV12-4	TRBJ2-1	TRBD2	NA	TGTGCCAGCAGTTTAGTACGACTAGCGGGGGGGCCGCTCCCGGGGTACAATGAGCAGTTCTTC	CASSLVRLAGGPLPGYNEQFF
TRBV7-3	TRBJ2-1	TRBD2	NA	TGTGCCAGCAGCTTTTCGGCGGGAGGATACAATGAGCAGTTCTTC	CASSFSAGGYNEQFF
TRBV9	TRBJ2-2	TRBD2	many	TGTGCCAGCAGCGTTGGACTAGACGGCGGGGAGCTGTTTTTT	CASSVGLDGGELFF
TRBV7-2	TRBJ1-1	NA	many	TGTGCCAGCAGCCCACAGGGAAATGAAGCTTTCTTT	CASSPQGNEAFF
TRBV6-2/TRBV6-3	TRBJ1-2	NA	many	TGTGCCAGCAGTCGACGCGGGGGCGTCAATTATGGCTACACCTTC	CASSRRGGVNYGYTF
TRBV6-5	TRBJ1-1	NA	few	TGTGCCAGCAGTCACAGTCCTAGGGGAACTGAAGCTTTCTTT	CASSHSPRGTEAFF
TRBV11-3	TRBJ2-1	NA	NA	TGTGCCAGCAGTCAAGAGGGCAATGAGCAGTTCTTC	CASSQEGNEQFF
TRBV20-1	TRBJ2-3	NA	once	TGCAGTGCTAGAGATCGGCAGGGAGCAGATACGCAGTATTTT	CSARDRQGADTQYF
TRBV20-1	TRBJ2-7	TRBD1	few	TGCAGTGCTAGCACAGGGACAGGGGGCGCAGAGCAGTACTTC	CSASTGTGGAEQYF
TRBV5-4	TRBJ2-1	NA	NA	TGTGCCAGCAGCTCCAGCGGGCCTGCTAGCTCCTACAATGAGCAGTTCTTC	CASSSSGPASSYNEQFF
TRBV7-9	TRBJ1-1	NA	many	TGTGCCAGCACCCCTGGGGCACCCGAAGCTTTCTTT	CASTPGAPEAFF
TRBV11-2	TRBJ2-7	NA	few	TGTGCCAGCAGCCCGCAGGGCATCTGGACCTACGAGCAGTACTTC	CASSPQGIWTYEQYF
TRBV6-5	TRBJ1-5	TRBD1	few	TGTGCCAGCAGTTACCCTGACAGGGCCCCTATCAATCAGCCCCAGCATTTT	CASSYPDRAPINQPQHF
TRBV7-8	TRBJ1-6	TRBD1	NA	TGTGCCAGCAGCGGCCCCTGGGACAGGGTAGGATCACCCCTCCACTTT	CASSGPWDRVGSPLHF
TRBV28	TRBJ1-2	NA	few	TGTGCCAGCAGCCTCAGTTCAATCTATGGCTACACCTTC	CASSLSSIYGYTF
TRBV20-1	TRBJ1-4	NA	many	TGCAGTGCTGGGGACCGCCCGGGGCCCAATGAAAAACTGTTTTTT	CSAGDRPGPNEKLFF
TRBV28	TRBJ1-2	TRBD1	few	TGTGCCAGCAGAACACAGGGGGCCTATAACTATGGCTACACCTTC	CASRTQGAYNYGYTF
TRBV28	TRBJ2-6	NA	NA	TGTGCCAGCATCGCCCGGGCAGGGAGGACTGGGGCCAACGTCCTGACTTTC	CASIARAGRTGANVLTF
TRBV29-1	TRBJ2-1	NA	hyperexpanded	TGCAGCGTTGAGCGGGCCCCTTGGGATGAGCAGTTCTTC	CSVERAPWDEQFF
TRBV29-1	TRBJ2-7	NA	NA	TGCAGCGTTGAAATTAGACAGACCACCTACGAGCAGTACTTC	CSVEIRQTTYEQYF
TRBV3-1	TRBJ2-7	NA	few	TGTGCCAGCAGCCAAGGGGTGGGGCCCCCCTACGAGCAGTACTTC	CASSQGVGPPYEQYF
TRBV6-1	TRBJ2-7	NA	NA	TGTGCCAGCAGGAGCGGGACAGCGAATCCTGGGAGGGTTCTCTCCTACGAGCAGTACTTC	CASRSGTANPGRVLSYEQYF
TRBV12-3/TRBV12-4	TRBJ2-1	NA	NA	TGTGCCAGCAGTTTCCAGGGAAACAGCCACAATGAGCAGTTCTTC	CASSFQGNSHNEQFF
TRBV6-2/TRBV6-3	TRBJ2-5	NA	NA	TGTGCCAGCAGTATGTCGATACGGGAGACCCAGTACTTC	CASSMSIRETQYF
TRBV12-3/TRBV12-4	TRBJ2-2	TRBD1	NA	TGTGCCAGCAGTTTAAGACAGGGGGACACCGGGGAGCTGTTTTTT	CASSLRQGDTGELFF
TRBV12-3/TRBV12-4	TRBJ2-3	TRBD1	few	TGTGCCGGAGGACAGGGGAGGGATACGCAGTATTTT	CAGGQGRDTQYF
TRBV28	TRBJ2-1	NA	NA	TGTGCCAGCAGCCCCAGGTTATGGGAGCAGTTCTTC	CASSPRLWEQFF
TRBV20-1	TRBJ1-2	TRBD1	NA	TGCAGTGCTAGAGCGGGACAGGGCCACTATGGCTACACCTTC	CSARAGQGHYGYTF
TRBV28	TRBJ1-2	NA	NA	TGTGCCAGCAGTTTAGTCGGGCAGTTAGCTAACTATGGCTACACCTTC	CASSLVGQLANYGYTF
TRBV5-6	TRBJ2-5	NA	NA	TGTGCCAGCAGCTTGGGAAGTTGGACCCAGTACTTC	CASSLGSWTQYF
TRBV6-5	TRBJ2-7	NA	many	TGTGCCAGCACCTACCATCGGGACTCCTACGAGCAGTACTTC	CASTYHRDSYEQYF